These 27 T cell receptor beta chains were all obtained from the same sample, sequenced in a study of regulatory T cells in long-lasting Graves disease. Arm-PCR of CDR3 regions with iRepertoire HTBI primers generated TCR beta libraries. Each CDR3 protein gets one entry after TCRdb re-called the multiplex PCR reads with MiXCR. This table holds 600,000 to 650,000 distinct CDR3 sequences, approximately 15% found once. Time point here: newly diagnosed GD, antithyroid drugs for less than 3 months. TCR sequences were obtained from RNA taken from PBMCs. These same data were also listed under a study on T cells in Graves' hyperthyroidism and ophthalmopathy.

Sequencing used peripheral blood mononuclear cells (PBMCs), obtained at new diagnosis, from a patient treated with antithyroid drugs. The receptors come from a woman aged 25-40 years with Graves disease.

This chain connects TRBV28 to TRBJ2-2; D is possibly TRBD1 (6 bases). Germline V CDR1 and CDR2: MDHEN, SYDVKM. The germline V and J ends were trimmed by 3 bases and 14 bases, with 28 bases remaining between them. The CDR3 sequence is 17 residues long. CDR3 DNA: TGTGCCAGCAGTTTGGGGCCAGACAGGCAGAGAACCGGGGTTCTGTTTTTT. Translation gives CASSLGPDRQRTGVLFF.

In this sample, this clonotype turned up many times. This chain uses TRBV6-2 or TRBV6-3 with TRBJ1-1; a possible D gene is TRBD1 (5 bases). This CDR3 spans 14 amino acids. CDR1 is MNHEY and CDR2 is SVGEGT in the germline V gene. V was clipped by 2 bases and J by 5 bases, with 12 bases between them. The CDR3 sequence is CASSYSAKGTEAFF. The CDR3 DNA follows: TGTGCCAGCAGTTACAGCGCAAAGGGGACTGAAGCTTTCTTT.

Notes on this clonotype: An end of the junction differs from the germline gene, which may be a read error. J is TRBJ1-1 and V is TRBV3-1, with D unresolved. This CDR3 is 13 amino acids long. Germline CDR1 and CDR2: LGHDT and YNNKEL (reference sequence). The CDR3 bases are TGTGCCAGCAGCCTCCTTCTATCCACTGAGGCTTTCTTT. It codes for CASSLLLSTEAFF.

This clonotype was picked up a small number of times. The genes are TRBV30 and TRBJ1-2, with D unclear. Between the trimmed V and J ends, which lost 3 bases and 8 bases, there was a span of 10 bases. Germline V lookup: CDR1 GTSNPN, CDR2 SVGIG (reference sequence). This CDR3 has 11 residues. For the CDR3, the DNA is TGTGCCTGGAGCGTTGTCGGGGGCTACACCTTC. It translates to CAWSVVGGYTF.

The rearrangement uses TRBV11-3 and TRBJ2-5, with D possibly being TRBD2 (5 bases). The CDR3 consists of 12 residues. Trimming left V 4 bases short and J 9 bases short, with 12 bases between. The germline gives CDR1 SGHNT, CDR2 YENEEA. The CDR3 protein is CASSSDRGPQYF. CDR3 in DNA: TGTGCCAGCAGCTCCGACCGCGGGCCCCAGTACTTC.

This clonotype occurred a few times. The V and J genes are TRBV7-9 and TRBJ1-2, with 9 nucleotides matching TRBD1. The CDR3 runs to 16 residues. V shed 4 bases, J shed 2 bases, and the junction held 8 bases outside the gene matches. CDR1 is SEHNR, CDR2 FQNEAQ, per germline (reference sequence). The CDR3 loop reads CASSSLLGQGNYGYTF. The CDR3 DNA follows: TGTGCCAGCAGCTCACTACTGGGACAGGGAAACTATGGCTACACCTTC.

The V gene is TRBV4-1, the J gene TRBJ2-1, with 7 bases lining up with TRBD2. Germline loops: CDR1 MGHRA, CDR2 YSYEKL. The CDR3 covers 17 residues. V lost 1 base to trimming and J lost 4 bases; unmatched junction nucleotides: 10. For the CDR3, the DNA is TGCGCCAGCAGCCAAGGGGGGGGGGTTCGGAGGTACAATGAGCAGTTCTTC. It specifies CASSQGGGVRRYNEQFF.

The sample holds a few counts of this clonotype. V and J are TRBV20-1 and TRBJ2-7, with 9 bases identical to TRBD1. Trimming cost V 4 bases and J 3 bases; bases outside gene matches: 7. The CDR3 spans 14 residues. The germline V gene has CDR1 DFQATT and CDR2 SNEGSKA (reference sequence). CDR3: CSATKRTGDYEQYF. The CDR3 DNA reads as TGCAGTGCTACCAAAAGGACAGGGGACTACGAGCAGTACTTC.

This clonotype was seen ten or more times. The chain carries TRBV2 and TRBJ1-6; tentative D call: TRBD1 (5 bases). The CDR3 runs 14 residues. V was cut by 4 bases and J by 9 bases, with 13 bases left in between. Per the germline V gene, CDR1 is SNHLY and CDR2 is FYNNEI. CDR3 DNA: TGTGCCAGCAGTGTTATGGGGGTGAGTTCACCCCTCCACTTT. It translates to CASSVMGVSSPLHF.

The V gene is TRBV18, the J gene TRBJ2-7; D is perhaps TRBD1 (5 bases). This CDR3 comprises 13 residues. Germline CDR1 is KGHSH and CDR2 is LQKENI. V lost 3 bases and J 5 bases, leaving 11 bases between the germline ends. The CDR3 sequence: CASSPELGDEQYF. CDR3 nucleotides: TGTGCCAGCTCACCTGAGTTAGGGGACGAGCAGTACTTC.

This clonotype came up many times. The chain joins TRBV12-3 or TRBV12-4 to TRBJ2-2; 8 nucleotides align to TRBD2. CDR3 length: 16 residues. The junction had 8 bases not matched to a gene; V was cut back by 3 bases and J by 5 bases. Written as DNA, the CDR3 is TGTGCCAGCAGTTTTACAGCGGGAGTAGTGACCGGGGAGCTGTTTTTT. Its protein is CASSFTAGVVTGELFF.

The chain joins TRBV11-1 to TRBJ2-7; 8 nucleotides agree with TRBD1. J was trimmed by 5 bases and V by 5 bases; bases with no gene match: 11. This CDR3 is 15 amino acids long. Per germline, CDR1 SGHAT and CDR2 FQDESV (reference sequence). CDR3 DNA sequence: TGTGCCAGCAGCCCCAGGGACAGGTCCGGGAACGAGCAGTACTTC. It encodes CASSPRDRSGNEQYF.

J is TRBJ1-3 and V is TRBV20-1, with D perhaps matching TRBD1 (6 bases). The CDR3 consists of 15 residues. V lost 6 bases to trimming and J lost 1 base, with 16 bases between them. Germline V lookup: CDR1 DFQATT, CDR2 SNEGSKA (reference sequence). The CDR3 reads CSAKNQGRSGNTIYF. DNA for the CDR3: TGCAGTGCGAAGAATCAGGGGAGGTCTGGAAACACCATATATTTT.

This clonotype was seen ten or more times. V is TRBV7-9 and J is TRBJ2-7; D might be TRBD2 (5 bases). The germline V gene has CDR1 SEHNR and CDR2 FQNEAQ (reference sequence). This CDR3 is built from 13 residues. V was clipped by 4 bases and J by 7 bases, with 14 bases between them. CDR3 protein: CASSSRWGEEQYF. CDR3 nucleotide sequence: TGTGCCAGCAGCTCCCGCTGGGGAGAGGAGCAGTACTTC.

This clonotype was recorded a few times. The chain employs TRBV19 and TRBJ2-7; unclear D gene. V shed 6 bases and J shed 0 bases, with 12 bases lying between them. Germline CDR1 reads LNHDA; CDR2 reads SQIVND (reference sequence). CDR3 length: 14 residues. CDR3 sequence reads: CASSQFGGSYEQYF. The DNA for the CDR3 is TGTGCCAGTAGCCAATTCGGCGGCTCCTACGAGCAGTACTTC.

The chain links TRBV5-1 to TRBJ2-6; D unresolved. Trimming stripped 7 bases from V and 0 bases from J, with 17 bases between. The CDR3 has 17 residues. Germline V gene sequence: CDR1 SGHRS, CDR2 YFSETQ. The CDR3 loop is CASLPQGMYSGANVLTF. The CDR3, as DNA: TGCGCCAGCCTTCCTCAAGGGATGTACTCTGGGGCCAACGTCCTGACTTTC.

This clonotype has a handful of counts. The rearrangement links TRBV19 to TRBJ2-5; no clear D gene. Germline V gives CDR1 LNHDA, CDR2 SQIVND (reference sequence). The CDR3 extends over 14 amino acids. Trimming left V 3 bases short and J 2 bases short, with 10 bases between. As DNA, the CDR3 is TGTGCCAGTAGTATGCGGATCCGACAAGAGACCCAGTACTTC. As protein: CASSMRIRQETQYF.

This clonotype was seen only a few times. The genes are TRBV6-5 and TRBJ2-3; D is unclear. Per the germline V gene, CDR1 is MNHEY and CDR2 is SVGAGI. CDR3 length equals 15 residues. Trimming cost V 0 bases and J 2 bases, with 9 bases left between them. Here the CDR3 DNA reads TGTGCCAGCAGTTACTCGCACCCAGCCACAGATACGCAGTATTTT. Protein sequence: CASSYSHPATDTQYF.

This clonotype was counted ten times or more. The chain couples TRBV3-1 to TRBJ1-5; D unclear. The CDR3 spans 14 residues. Trimming removed 4 bases at V and 6 bases at J, with 13 bases between. Germline loops: CDR1 LGHDT, CDR2 YNNKEL (reference sequence). CDR3 residues: CASSPYQSGQPQHF. DNA of the CDR3: TGTGCCAGCAGCCCGTACCAAAGCGGTCAGCCCCAGCATTTT. Using reference TRBV3-1 and TRBJ1-5 for the parts outside the CDR3, the full variable domain is DTAVSQTPKYLVTQMGNDKSIKCEQNLGHDTMYWYKQDSKKFLKIMFSYNNKELIINETVPNRFSPKSPDKAHLNLHINSLELGDSAVYFCASSPYQSGQPQHFGDGTRLSIL.

Ten or more counts support this clonotype. The chain uses TRBV12-3 or TRBV12-4 and TRBJ2-1, with a possible D match to TRBD1 (6 bases). CDR3 size: 15 residues. Trimming left V 5 bases short and J 6 bases short, with 17 bases between. CDR3 nucleotides: TGTGCCAGCAGTCACAGGGACATTAGAGGCAATGAGCAGTTCTTC. Protein product: CASSHRDIRGNEQFF.

This clonotype has more than one count but fewer than ten. This chain joins TRBV30 and TRBJ1-5; D is undetermined. V shed 2 bases and J shed 4 bases, with 9 bases lying between them. CDR1 GTSNPN and CDR2 SVGIG come from the germline V gene (reference sequence). The CDR3 has 13 residues. The CDR3 DNA sequence: TGTGCCTGGAGTCGGGCCACAAATCAGCCCCAGCATTTT. Its translation: CAWSRATNQPQHF.

Ten or more counts support this clonotype. The conserved final phenylalanine or tryptophan is absent from the CDR3, which likely points to a read error. It is unclear where the CDR3 begins or ends on the DNA, so no DNA is shown, and the CDR3 is as TCRdb lists it. CDR3 sequence: CATSKMAPSL. The chain has TRBV24-1 and TRBJ1-2; the table names TRBD1, a call not compared with the DNA. The germline CDR1 and CDR2 sequences are KGHDR and SFDVKD. The CDR3 is 10 residues long, ends included.

This clonotype was observed a few times. The J gene is TRBJ2-1, the V gene TRBV10-3; the D is unclear. The CDR3 extends over 13 amino acids. From germline, CDR1 is ENHRY and CDR2 SYGVKD. Trimming took off 0 bases at V and 7 bases at J, with 7 bases between the two ends. In DNA, the CDR3 is TGTGCCATCAGTGAGTCGACGAGGAATGAGCAGTTCTTC. It translates to CAISESTRNEQFF.

The sample holds many counts of this clonotype. The CDR3, as DNA: TGTGCCAGCAGTCCAGGACTAGCGGGAGTTAGGTGGGAGCTGTTTTTT. This gives the protein CASSPGLAGVRWELFF. The chain employs TRBV28 and TRBJ2-2; 13 nucleotides match TRBD2. Germline V lookup: CDR1 MDHEN, CDR2 SYDVKM. V shed 5 bases, J shed 9 bases, and the junction held 9 bases outside the gene matches. The CDR3 runs 16 residues.

This clonotype was recorded at least ten times. The gene calls are TRBV7-6 and TRBJ1-2, with a possible D match to TRBD1 (5 bases). Trimming cost V 5 bases and J 5 bases, with 12 bases left between them. CDR1 and CDR2 from the germline V gene are SGHVS and FNYEAQ. CDR3 length equals 13 residues. CDR3: CASSPGRNYGYTF. DNA of the CDR3: TGTGCCAGCAGCCCGGGACGGAATTATGGCTACACCTTC.

This clonotype has a handful of counts. Written as DNA, the CDR3 is TGTGCCAGCAGCTTATTGGGCCCTACAAACAACAATGAGCAGTTCTTC. Its translation is CASSLLGPTNNNEQFF. The chain recombines TRBV7-8 with TRBJ2-1; D gene ambiguous. The CDR3 spans 16 residues. CDR1 and CDR2 from the germline V gene are SGHVS and FQNEAQ. Trimming left V 2 bases short and J 5 bases short, with 16 bases between.

This clonotype was picked up a small number of times. J is TRBJ1-2 and V is TRBV4-1, with 7 bases identical to TRBD1. Looked up from germline, CDR1 is MGHRA and CDR2 is YSYEKL. Unmatched junction bases numbered 6, after V lost 3 bases and J lost 2 bases. This CDR3 has 15 amino acids. The CDR3 DNA sequence: TGCGCCAGCAGCCACTCGGGGGGACAGAACTATGGCTACACCTTC. Translating gives CASSHSGGQNYGYTF.